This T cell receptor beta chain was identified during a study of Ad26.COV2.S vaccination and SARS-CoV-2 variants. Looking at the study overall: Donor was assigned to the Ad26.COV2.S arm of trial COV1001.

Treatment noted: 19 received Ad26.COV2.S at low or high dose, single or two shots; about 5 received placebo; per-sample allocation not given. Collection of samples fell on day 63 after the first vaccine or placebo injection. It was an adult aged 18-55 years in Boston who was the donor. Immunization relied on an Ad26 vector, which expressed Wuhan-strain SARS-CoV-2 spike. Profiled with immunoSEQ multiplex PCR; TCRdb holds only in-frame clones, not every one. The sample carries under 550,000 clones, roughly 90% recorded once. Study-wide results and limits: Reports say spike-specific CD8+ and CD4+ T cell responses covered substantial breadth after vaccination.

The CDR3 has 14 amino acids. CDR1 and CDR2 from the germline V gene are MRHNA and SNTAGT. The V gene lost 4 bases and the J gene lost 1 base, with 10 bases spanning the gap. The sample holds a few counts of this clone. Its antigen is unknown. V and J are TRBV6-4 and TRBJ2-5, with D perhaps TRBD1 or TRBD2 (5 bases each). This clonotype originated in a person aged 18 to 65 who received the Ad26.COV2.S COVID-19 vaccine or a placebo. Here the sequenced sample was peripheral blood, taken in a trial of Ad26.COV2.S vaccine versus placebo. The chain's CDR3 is CASSAGRPQETQYF. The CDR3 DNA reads TGTGCCAGCAGTGCAGGGAGACCCCAAGAGACCCAGTACTTC.